This TCR beta chain was retrieved from a study of beta chain features in type 1 diabetes (dated by TCRdb to 2017 to 2018). Study-level background: Patients and healthy donors did not differ in mean age, gender distribution, total cell number or subset yield. A total of roughly 99 million sorted cells were examined across all samples, and the number of cells per subset was strongly correlated with RNA yield. The study compared TCRB repertoires of sorted circulating CD4+ T cell subsets between recently diagnosed type 1 diabetes patients and matched healthy donors. Regulatory and stem cell-like memory subsets were obtained from only 8 patients and about eight healthy donors, while naive and central memory subsets were obtained from all 30 or so donors. Here is what the overall study found, with its caveats: A moderate but significant shortening of TCRB CDR3 length was observed in type 1 diabetes patients in all four CD4+ subsets. Naive, central memory and regulatory TCRB repertoires appeared more similar among patients than among healthy donors. Only small numbers of individuals were included in the HLA sub-analyses, which left unresolved whether HLA type had any influence on TCRB rearrangement. Shorter templates might have been favored by PCR, but patient and control samples were amplified and corrected together, so both groups would have been affected equally by any skew. At VDJ recombination sites, patients with type 1 diabetes made fewer insertions and deleted more nucleotides, a pattern implying thymic rearrangement abnormalities. Because cDNA rather than genomic DNA was sequenced, highly expressing activated cells could have been over-represented, although no difference in activation and CD3 levels was found between groups.

The CDR3 runs 16 amino acids, cysteine and phenylalanine included. Only the CDR3 region is kept as DNA, spanning 48 bases read in frame from base 1. V and J lose 1 base and 0 bases, and a span of 10 bases separates them. CDR1 SGHVS and CDR2 FNYEAQ were looked up in the germline V gene. The entire isolated RNA was reverse transcribed using the High Capacity cDNA Reverse Transcription Kit, and thus expressed TCRB transcripts were sequenced. Naive, central memory and regulatory T cell samples underwent deep immunoSEQ sequencing, averaging approximately 3.5 million total reads per sample. Sorted cells were lysed in RLT buffer and RNA was extracted with DNase-treated RNeasy Micro or Mini kits, depending on cell number. Each cell subset was processed separately to prevent cross-contamination, with patient and healthy donor samples processed together. The immunoSEQ multiplex PCR was used to amplify TCRB sequences from cDNA, yielding 87-bp fragments that span the CDR3 region. Sequencing of the amplicons was performed on the Illumina HiSeq platform. Processing in the source paper ran as follows. PCR bias was corrected computationally using synthetic template baselines, and reads within Hamming distance 2 were collapsed, with unmergeable singletons discarded. Reads were aligned against IMGT so that V, D and J genes, CDR3 length and insertions or deletions at six rearrangement sites could be assigned. Within each subset, clonotype counts were normalized to sorted cell number, and only after that were true diversity and Gini coefficients computed with the tcR R package. The overlap coefficient, calculated on TCRB nucleotide sequences, was used to measure repertoire sharing. As a proxy for the pre-selection repertoire, out-of-frame TCRB sequences from naive cells were analyzed. Drawn from immuneACCESS, this table holds only the in-frame rearrangements with V and J called that TCRdb kept. Clones are partly lost; checked studies trace under half to an unresolved V gene and leave the rest unexplained. The V and J calls and the clone size are those of that table, but D and trimming were determined from the DNA. This sample has 400,000 to 500,000 clones in its table, and around 14% of those were observed once. The top ten hold under 0.04% of the sample.

About this clone itself: The clone's antigen remains unknown. The record has no base qualities; no much larger clone is one base away. Other nucleotide sequences in the sample specify the same CDR3.

A single peripheral blood draw of around 120 mL on average was collected from each donor into heparinised tubes. A BD FACSAria II was used to sort naive, central memory, regulatory and stem cell-like memory CD4+ T cells with a panel that included CD45RO, CCR7, CD25, CD127, CD95 and CD27. All sorted populations exceeded 95% purity. PBMCs were isolated immediately by Lymphoprep density gradient centrifugation and stained directly without culture. So that batch effects would be minimized, each experiment stained and sorted samples in pairs, pairing one healthy donor with one patient. The chain uses TRBV7-6 and TRBJ2-1, with the identity of the D gene unclear. Sequenced sample: naive CD4+ T cells from blood. Interpreted using the paper, the cell subset or site label stands for: true naive CD4+ T cells. This receptor was taken from a man aged 25-45 years in good health. The nucleotide sequence is given as TGTGCCAGCAGCTTAGGACTCCCGAGCTCCTACAATGAGCAGTTCTTC. Its coded protein is CASSLGLPSSYNEQFF. Here the CDR3 is joined to the reference TRBV7-6 and TRBJ2-1 genes, and the full variable domain is: GAGVSQSPRYKVTKRGQDVALRCDPISGHVSLYWYRQALGQGPEFLTYFNYEAQQDKSGLPNDRFSAERPEGSISTLTIQRTEQRDSAMYRCASSLGLPSSYNEQFFGPGTRLTVL.